Below, one TCR beta chain is given with its context. This clonotype was recorded many times. Its specific antigen is unknown. Base quality data are lacking; no much larger clone is found one base away. The study was a case-control design nested within a healthcare worker cohort in London, UK, with weekly nasopharyngeal swab PCR tests and blood sampling. Healthcare workers were recruited between 23 and 31 March 2020, during the week of the UK lockdown, and were followed weekly for up to 16 weeks. The protocol used for the library was 5' RACE. The data were produced on a NextSeq 500. Unique molecular identifiers were attached to individual cDNA molecules in the TCR library protocol so that sequencing error and PCR bias could be corrected. Sequencing covered both TCR alpha and beta chains, and within each sample the abundances of alpha and beta sequences were tightly co-correlated. In the source study's methods: Decombinator V4 was used to perform V gene, J gene and CDR3 annotation of TCR sequences. Expanded TCRs were defined as changing significantly between any two time points under a Poisson model with p below 0.0001. TCR abundances were normalised to the total number of TCRs sequenced per sample and were expressed as counts per million. MAIT TCRs were defined by TRAV1-2 paired with TRAJ12, TRAJ20 or TRAJ33, and iNKT TCRs by TRAV10 paired with TRAJ18. VDJdb, accessed on 1 November 2021, was searched for TCRs annotated for CMV, EBV and SARS-CoV-2, and TCRs annotated for more than one antigen were excluded. TCRdb reprocessing: public reads trimmed at Q25 with fastp, clones called with MiXCR, in-frame beta chains kept. Entries that share a CDR3 protein sequence are merged under the most common genes and DNA. These V and J calls are TCRdb output, not the study's own analysis. Across this sample there are about 52,000 distinct CDR3 sequences, with approximately 10% seen only once. The ten largest clones take up about 13% of the sample.

The CDR3 has 17 amino acids, counting the end cysteine and phenylalanine. The kept DNA is CDR3 alone, 51 bases in frame from the first base. From a lookup of the germline V gene, CDR1 and CDR2 are SGHTA and FQGNSA. V loses 5 bases, J loses 1 base, and the germline ends lie 17 bases apart. The data belong to a study of early T cells in non-severe SARS-CoV-2 infection (dated by TCRdb to about 2021). At the level of the whole study: TCR sequencing used bulk RNA from unsorted whole blood, so alpha and beta chains could not be paired.

Broad study findings and their caveats: VDJdb matching was skewed toward anti-spike CD8 responses, so virus-specific expansions were likely underestimated and private and CD4 specificities were missed.

This TCR derives from an adult who was a healthcare worker with PCR-confirmed SARS-CoV-2 infection or an uninfected control (not recorded which). The chain links TRBV7-2 with TRBJ1-4, with a weak D call of TRBD1 (6 bases match). Sequencing was done on a sample of whole blood. The DNA sequence is TGTGCCAGCAGCCCATTGTCAGGAGGGGGAACTAATGAAAAACTGTTTTTT. Its translation reads: CASSPLSGGGTNEKLFF.